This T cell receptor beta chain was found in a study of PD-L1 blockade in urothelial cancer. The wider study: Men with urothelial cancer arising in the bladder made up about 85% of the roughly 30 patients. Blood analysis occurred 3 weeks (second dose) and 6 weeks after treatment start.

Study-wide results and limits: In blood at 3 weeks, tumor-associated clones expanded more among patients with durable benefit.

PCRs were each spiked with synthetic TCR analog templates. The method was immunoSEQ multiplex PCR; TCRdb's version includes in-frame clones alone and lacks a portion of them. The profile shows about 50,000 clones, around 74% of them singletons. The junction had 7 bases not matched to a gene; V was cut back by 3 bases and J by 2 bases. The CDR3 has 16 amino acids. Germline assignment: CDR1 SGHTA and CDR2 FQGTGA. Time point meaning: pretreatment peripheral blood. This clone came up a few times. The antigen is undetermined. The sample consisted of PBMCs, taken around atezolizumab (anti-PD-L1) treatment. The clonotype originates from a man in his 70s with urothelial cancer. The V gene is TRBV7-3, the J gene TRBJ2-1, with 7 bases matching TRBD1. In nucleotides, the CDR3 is TGTGCCAGCAGCTTCGGTTTAGGGGGCCCCTACAATGAGCAGTTCTTC. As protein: CASSFGLGGPYNEQFF.